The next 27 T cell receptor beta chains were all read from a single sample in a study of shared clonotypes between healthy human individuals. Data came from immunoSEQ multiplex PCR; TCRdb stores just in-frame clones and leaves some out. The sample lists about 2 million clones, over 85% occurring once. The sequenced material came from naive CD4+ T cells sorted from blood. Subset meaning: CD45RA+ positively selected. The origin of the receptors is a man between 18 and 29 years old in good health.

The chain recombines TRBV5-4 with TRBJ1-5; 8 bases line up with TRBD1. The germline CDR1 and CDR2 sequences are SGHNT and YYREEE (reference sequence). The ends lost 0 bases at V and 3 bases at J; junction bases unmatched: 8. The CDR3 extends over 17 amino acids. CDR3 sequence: CASSLDDGQGDNQPQHF. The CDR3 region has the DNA TGTGCCAGCAGCTTGGACGACGGACAGGGTGACAATCAGCCCCAGCATTTT.

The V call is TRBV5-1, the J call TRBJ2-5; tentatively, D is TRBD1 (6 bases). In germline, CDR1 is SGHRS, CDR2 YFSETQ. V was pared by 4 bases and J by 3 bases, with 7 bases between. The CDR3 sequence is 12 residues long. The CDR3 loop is CASSPGEETQYF. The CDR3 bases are TGCGCCAGCAGCCCAGGGGAAGAGACCCAGTACTTC.

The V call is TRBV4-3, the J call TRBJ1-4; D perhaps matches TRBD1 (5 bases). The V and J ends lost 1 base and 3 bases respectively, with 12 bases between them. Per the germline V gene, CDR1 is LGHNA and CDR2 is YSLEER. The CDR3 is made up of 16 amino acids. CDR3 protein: CASSQGPQAANEKLFF. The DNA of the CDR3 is TGCGCCAGCAGCCAAGGCCCACAGGCAGCTAATGAAAAACTGTTTTTT.

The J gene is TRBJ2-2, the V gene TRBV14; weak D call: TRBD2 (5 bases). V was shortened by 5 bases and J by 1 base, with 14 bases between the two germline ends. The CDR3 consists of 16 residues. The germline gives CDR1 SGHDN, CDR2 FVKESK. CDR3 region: CASSAIPAGNTGELFF. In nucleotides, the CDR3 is TGTGCCAGCAGCGCAATCCCCGCGGGGAACACCGGGGAGCTGTTTTTT.

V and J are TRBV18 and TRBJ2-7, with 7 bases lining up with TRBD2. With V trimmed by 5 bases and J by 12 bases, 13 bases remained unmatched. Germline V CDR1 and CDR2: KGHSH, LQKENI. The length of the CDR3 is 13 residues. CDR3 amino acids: CASSEDPSGIAYF. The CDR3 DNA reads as TGTGCCAGCTCAGAGGACCCTAGCGGAATCGCGTACTTC.

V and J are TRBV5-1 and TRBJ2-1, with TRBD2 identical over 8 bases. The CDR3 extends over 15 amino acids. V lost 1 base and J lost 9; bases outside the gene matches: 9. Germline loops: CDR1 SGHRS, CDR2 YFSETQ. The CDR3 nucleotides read TGCGCCAGCAGCTTGTCAGCGGGGGCCCCCGGTGAGCAGTTCTTC. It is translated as CASSLSAGAPGEQFF.

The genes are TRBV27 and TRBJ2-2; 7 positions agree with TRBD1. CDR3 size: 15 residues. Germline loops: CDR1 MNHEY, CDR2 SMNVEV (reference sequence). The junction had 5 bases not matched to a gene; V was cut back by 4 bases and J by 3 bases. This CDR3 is CASSSGQIYTGELFF. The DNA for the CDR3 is TGTGCCAGCAGTTCGGGACAGATATACACCGGGGAGCTGTTTTTT.

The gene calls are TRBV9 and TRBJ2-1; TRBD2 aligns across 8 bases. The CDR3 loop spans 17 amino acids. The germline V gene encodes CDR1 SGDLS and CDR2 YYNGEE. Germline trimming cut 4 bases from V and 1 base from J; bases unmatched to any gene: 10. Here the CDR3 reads CASSIEVAGLSYNEQFF. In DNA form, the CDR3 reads TGTGCCAGCAGCATAGAGGTAGCGGGGTTGTCCTACAATGAGCAGTTCTTC.

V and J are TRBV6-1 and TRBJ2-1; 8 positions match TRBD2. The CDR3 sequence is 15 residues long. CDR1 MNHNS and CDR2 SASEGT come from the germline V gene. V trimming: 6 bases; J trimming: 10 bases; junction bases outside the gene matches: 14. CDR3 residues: CASRTTGGGPTEQFF. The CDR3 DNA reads TGTGCCAGCAGGACTACCGGCGGGGGGCCCACCGAGCAGTTCTTC.

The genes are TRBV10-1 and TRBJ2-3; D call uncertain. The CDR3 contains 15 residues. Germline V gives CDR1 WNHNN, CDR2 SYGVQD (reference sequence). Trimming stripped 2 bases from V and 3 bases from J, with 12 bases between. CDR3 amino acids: CASSEISMGTDTQYF. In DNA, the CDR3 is TGCGCCAGCAGTGAGATCAGTATGGGGACAGATACGCAGTATTTT.

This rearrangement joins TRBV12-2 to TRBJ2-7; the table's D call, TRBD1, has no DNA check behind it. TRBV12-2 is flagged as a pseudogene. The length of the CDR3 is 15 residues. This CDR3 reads CASRLALRQGLEQYF. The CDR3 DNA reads TGTGCAAGTCGCTTAGCGCTGAGACAGGGTCTCGAGCAGTACTTC.

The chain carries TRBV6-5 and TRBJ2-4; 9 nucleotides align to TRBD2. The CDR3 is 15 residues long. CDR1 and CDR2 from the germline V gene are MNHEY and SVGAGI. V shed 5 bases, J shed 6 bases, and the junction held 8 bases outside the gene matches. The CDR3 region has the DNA TGTGCCAGCAGTCGTAGCGGGAGCGACGGAAACATTCAGTACTTC. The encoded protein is CASSRSGSDGNIQYF.

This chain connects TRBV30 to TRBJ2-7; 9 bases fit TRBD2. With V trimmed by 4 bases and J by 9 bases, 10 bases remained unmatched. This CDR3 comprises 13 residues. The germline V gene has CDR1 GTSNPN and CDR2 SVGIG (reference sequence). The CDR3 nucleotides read TGTGCCTGGACCCCTAGCGGGAAAATCGGGCAGTACTTC. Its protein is CAWTPSGKIGQYF.

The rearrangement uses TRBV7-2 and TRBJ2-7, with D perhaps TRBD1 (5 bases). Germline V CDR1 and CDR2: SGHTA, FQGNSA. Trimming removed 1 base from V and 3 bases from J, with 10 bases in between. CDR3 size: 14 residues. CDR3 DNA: TGTGCCAGCAGCTTAGTGGCCAGGGACTACGAGCAGTACTTC. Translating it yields CASSLVARDYEQYF.

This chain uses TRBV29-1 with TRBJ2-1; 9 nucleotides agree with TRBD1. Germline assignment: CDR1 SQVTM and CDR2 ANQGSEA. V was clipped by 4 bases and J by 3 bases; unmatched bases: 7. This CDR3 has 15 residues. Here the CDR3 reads CSVAPGGQGYNEQFF. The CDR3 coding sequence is TGCAGCGTTGCGCCGGGGGGACAGGGCTACAATGAGCAGTTCTTC.

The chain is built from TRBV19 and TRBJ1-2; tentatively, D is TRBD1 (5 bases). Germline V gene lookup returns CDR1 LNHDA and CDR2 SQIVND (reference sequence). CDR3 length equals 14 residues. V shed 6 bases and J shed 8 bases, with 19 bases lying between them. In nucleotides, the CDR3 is TGTGCCAGTAGGGTCCCAGGACAAGCTTGGGGCTACACCTTC. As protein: CASRVPGQAWGYTF.

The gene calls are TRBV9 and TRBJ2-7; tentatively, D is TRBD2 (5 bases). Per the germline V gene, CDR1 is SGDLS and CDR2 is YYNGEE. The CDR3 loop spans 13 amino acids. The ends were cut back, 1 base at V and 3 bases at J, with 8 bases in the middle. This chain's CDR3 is CASSVSGNYEQYF. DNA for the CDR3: TGTGCCAGCAGCGTAAGCGGTAACTACGAGCAGTACTTC.

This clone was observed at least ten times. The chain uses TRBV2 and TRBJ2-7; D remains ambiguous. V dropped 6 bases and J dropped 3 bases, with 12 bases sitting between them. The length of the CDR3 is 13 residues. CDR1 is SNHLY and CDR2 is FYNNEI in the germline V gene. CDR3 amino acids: CASRASQNYEQYF. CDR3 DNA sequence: TGTGCCAGCAGGGCCTCACAGAACTACGAGCAGTACTTC.

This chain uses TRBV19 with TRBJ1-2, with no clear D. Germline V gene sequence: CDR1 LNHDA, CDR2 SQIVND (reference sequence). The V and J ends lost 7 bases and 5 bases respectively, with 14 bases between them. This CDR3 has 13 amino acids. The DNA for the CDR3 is TGTGCCAGTAACGACGGGGAAATTTATGGCTACACCTTC. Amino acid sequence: CASNDGEIYGYTF.

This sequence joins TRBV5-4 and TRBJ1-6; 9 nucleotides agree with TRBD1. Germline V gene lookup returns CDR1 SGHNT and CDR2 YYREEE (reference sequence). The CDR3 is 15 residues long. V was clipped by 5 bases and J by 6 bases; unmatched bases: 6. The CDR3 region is CASRTGTGSNSPLHF. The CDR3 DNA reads TGTGCCAGCAGAACAGGGACAGGGAGTAATTCACCCCTCCACTTT.

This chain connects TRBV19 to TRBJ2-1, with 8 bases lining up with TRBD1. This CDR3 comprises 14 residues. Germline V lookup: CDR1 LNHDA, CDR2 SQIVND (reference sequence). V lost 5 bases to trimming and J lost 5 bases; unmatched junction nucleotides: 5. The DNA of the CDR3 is TGTGCCAGTAGTGTCGACAGGGGAAACAATGAGCAGTTCTTC. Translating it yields CASSVDRGNNEQFF.

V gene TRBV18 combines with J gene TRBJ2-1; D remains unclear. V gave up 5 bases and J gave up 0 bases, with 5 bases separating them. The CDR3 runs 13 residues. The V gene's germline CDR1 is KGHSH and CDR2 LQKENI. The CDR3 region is CASSRDSYNEQFF. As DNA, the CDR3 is TGTGCCAGCTCAAGGGACTCCTACAATGAGCAGTTCTTC.

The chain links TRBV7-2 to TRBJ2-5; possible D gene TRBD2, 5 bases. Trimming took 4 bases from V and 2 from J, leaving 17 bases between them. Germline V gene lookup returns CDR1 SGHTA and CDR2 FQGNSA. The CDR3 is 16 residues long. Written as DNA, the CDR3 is TGTGCCAGCAGCTCATACAGCGGACGGCCGCAAGAGACCCAGTACTTC. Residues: CASSSYSGRPQETQYF.

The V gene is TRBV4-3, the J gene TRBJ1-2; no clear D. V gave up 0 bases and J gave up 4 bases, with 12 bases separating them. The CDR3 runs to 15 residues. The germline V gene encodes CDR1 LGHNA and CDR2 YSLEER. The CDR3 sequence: CASSQELRASYGYTF. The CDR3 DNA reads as TGCGCCAGCAGCCAAGAGTTACGGGCCAGCTATGGCTACACCTTC.

CDR3 residues: CASSLEGDGQPQHF. CDR3 DNA sequence: TGCGCCAGCAGCTTGGAAGGGGATGGCCAGCCCCAGCATTTT. V is TRBV5-1 and J is TRBJ1-5, with D tentatively TRBD1 (5 bases). The CDR3 runs to 14 residues. Germline-derived CDR1 and CDR2 are SGHRS and YFSETQ. V was cut by 0 bases and J by 7 bases, with 11 bases left in between.

CDR3 bases: TGCGCCAGCAGCCAAGCCGGGACTAAGTCCTACGAGCAGTACTTC. Translation gives CASSQAGTKSYEQYF. The J gene is TRBJ2-7, the V gene TRBV4-1; TRBD2 aligns across 7 bases. This CDR3 is built from 15 residues. Germline assignment: CDR1 MGHRA and CDR2 YSYEKL. V lost 1 base, J lost 1 base, and 4 bases stayed unmatched.

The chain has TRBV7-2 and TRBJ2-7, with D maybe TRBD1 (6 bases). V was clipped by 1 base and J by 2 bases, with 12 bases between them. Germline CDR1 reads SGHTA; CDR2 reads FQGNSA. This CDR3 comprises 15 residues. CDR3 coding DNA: TGTGCCAGCAGCTTAGATCAGGGGTCGACCTACGAGCAGTACTTC. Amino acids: CASSLDQGSTYEQYF. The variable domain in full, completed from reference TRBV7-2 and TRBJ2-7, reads GAGVSQSPSNKVTEKGKDVELRCDPISGHTALYWYRQSLGQGLEFLIYFQGNSAPDKSGLPSDRFSAERTGGSVSTLTIQRTQQEDSAVYLCASSLDQGSTYEQYFGPGTRLTVT.